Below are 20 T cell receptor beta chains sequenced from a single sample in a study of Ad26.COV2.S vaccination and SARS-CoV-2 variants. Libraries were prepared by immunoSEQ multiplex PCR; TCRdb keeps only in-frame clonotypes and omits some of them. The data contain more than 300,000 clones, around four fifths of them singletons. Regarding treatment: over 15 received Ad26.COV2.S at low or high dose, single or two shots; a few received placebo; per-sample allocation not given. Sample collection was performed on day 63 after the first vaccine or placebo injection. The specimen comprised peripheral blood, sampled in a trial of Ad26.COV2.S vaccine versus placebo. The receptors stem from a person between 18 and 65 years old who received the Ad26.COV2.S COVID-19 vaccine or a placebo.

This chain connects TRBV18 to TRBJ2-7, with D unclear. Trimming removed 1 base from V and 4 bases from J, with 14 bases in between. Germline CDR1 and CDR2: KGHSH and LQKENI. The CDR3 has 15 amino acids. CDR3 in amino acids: CASSPREGLKYEQYF. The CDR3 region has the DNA TGTGCCAGCTCACCACGGGAAGGGTTGAAGTACGAGCAGTACTTC.

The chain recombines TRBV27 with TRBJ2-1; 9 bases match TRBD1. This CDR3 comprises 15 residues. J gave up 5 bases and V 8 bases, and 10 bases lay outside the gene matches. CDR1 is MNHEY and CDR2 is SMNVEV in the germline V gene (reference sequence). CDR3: CASHIGTGFNNEQFF. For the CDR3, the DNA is TGTGCCAGCCATATTGGGACAGGGTTTAACAATGAGCAGTTCTTC.

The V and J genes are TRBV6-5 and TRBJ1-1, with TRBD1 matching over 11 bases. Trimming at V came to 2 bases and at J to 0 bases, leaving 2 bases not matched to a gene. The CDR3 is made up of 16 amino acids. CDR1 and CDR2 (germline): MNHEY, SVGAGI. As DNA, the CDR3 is TGTGCCAGCAGTTACGGGACAGGGGGTCTGAACACTGAAGCTTTCTTT. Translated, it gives CASSYGTGGLNTEAFF.

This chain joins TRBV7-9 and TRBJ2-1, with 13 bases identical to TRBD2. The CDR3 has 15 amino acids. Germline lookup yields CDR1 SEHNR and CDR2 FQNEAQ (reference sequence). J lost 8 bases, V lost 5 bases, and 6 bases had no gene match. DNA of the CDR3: TGTGCCAGCAGCCTCACTAGCGGGGGGGCCGATGAGCAGTTCTTC. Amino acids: CASSLTSGGADEQFF.

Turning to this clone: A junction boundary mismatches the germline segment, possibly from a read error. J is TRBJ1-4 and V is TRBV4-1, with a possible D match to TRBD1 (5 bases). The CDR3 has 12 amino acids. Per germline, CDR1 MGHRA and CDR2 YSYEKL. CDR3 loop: CASSQAGDGLIF. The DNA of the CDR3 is TGCGCCAGCAGCCAAGCGGGGGACGGCTTGATTTTT.

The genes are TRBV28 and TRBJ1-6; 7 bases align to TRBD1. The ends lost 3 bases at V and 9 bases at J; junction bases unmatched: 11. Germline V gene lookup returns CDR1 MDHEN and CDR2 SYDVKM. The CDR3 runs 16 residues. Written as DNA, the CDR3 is TGTGCCAGCAGTTTTCTTACCAGGGGGAGCGCTTCACCCCTCCACTTT. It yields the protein CASSFLTRGSASPLHF.

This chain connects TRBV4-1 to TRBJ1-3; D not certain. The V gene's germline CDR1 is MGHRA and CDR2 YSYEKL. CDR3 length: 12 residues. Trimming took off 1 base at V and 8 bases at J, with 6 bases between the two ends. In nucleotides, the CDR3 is TGCGCCAGCAGCCAAGTTCGGGACACCATATATTTT. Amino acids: CASSQVRDTIYF.

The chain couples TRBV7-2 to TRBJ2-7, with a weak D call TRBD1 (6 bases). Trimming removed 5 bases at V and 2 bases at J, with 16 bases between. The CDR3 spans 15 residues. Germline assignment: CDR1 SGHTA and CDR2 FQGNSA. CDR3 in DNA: TGTGCCAGCAGCACGAACAGGGTCCCAACCTACGAGCAGTACTTC. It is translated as CASSTNRVPTYEQYF. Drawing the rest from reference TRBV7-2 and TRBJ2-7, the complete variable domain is GAGVSQSPSNKVTEKGKDVELRCDPISGHTALYWYRQSLGQGLEFLIYFQGNSAPDKSGLPSDRFSAERTGGSVSTLTIQRTQQEDSAVYLCASSTNRVPTYEQYFGPGTRLTVT.

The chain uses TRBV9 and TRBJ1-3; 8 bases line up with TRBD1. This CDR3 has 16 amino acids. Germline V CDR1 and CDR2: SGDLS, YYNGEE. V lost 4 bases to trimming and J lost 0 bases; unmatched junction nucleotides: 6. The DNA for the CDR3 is TGTGCCAGCAGCCCCCGGGACAGGCTCTCTGGAAACACCATATATTTT. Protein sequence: CASSPRDRLSGNTIYF.

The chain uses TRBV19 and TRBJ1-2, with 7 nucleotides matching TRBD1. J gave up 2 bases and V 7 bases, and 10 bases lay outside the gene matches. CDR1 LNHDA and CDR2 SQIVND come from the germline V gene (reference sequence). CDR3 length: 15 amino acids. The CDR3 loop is CASTPGGGTNYGYTF. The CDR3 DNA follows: TGTGCCAGTACCCCAGGGGGGGGAACAAACTATGGCTACACCTTC.

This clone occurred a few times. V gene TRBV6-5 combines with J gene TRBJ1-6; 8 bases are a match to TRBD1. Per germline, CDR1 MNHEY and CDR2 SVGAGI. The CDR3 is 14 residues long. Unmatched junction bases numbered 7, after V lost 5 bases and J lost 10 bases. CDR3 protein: CASSQQGVGSPLHF. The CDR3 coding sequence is TGTGCCAGCAGTCAACAGGGGGTCGGATCACCCCTCCACTTT.

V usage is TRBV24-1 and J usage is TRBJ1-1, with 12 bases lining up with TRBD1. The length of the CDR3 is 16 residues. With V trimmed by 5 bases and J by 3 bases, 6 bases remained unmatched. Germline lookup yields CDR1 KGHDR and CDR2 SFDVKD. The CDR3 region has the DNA TGTGCCACCAGTGCCCGGGACAGGGGGCGTGACACTGAAGCTTTCTTT. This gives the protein CATSARDRGRDTEAFF.

Here the CDR3 DNA reads TGTGCCAGCAGCCAATCTGCCAGAAGCAATCAGCCCCAGCATTTT. Translated: CASSQSARSNQPQHF. V and J are TRBV3-1 (or the pseudogene TRBV3-2) and TRBJ1-5; D remains ambiguous. The CDR3 extends over 15 amino acids. The ends were cut back, 2 bases at V and 1 base at J, with 9 bases in the middle. Germline loops: CDR1 LGHDT, CDR2 YNNKEL (reference sequence).

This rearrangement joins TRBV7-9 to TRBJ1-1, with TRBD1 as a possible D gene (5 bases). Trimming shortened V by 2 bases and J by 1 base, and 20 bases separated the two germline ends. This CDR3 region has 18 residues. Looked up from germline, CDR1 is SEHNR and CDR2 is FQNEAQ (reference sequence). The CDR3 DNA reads TGTGCCAGCAGCTTATCCCCTCTAAGAGGGGCTAAGAACACTGAAGCTTTCTTT. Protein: CASSLSPLRGAKNTEAFF.

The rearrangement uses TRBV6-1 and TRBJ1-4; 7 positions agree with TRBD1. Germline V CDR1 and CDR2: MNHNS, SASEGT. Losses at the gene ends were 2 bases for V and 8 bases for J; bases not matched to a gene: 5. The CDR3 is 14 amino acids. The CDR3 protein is CASSERGQFEKLFF. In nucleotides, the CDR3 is TGTGCCAGCAGTGAACGGGGACAGTTCGAAAAACTGTTTTTT.

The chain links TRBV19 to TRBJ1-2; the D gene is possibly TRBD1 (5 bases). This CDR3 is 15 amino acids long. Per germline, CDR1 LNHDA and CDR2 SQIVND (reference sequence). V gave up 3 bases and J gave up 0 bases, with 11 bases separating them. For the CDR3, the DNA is TGTGCCAGTAGTATGGGGACGGCAGCTAACTATGGCTACACCTTC. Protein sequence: CASSMGTAANYGYTF. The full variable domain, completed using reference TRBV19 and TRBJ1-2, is DGGITQSPKYLFRKEGQNVTLSCEQNLNHDAMYWYRQDPGQGLRLIYYSQIVNDFQKGDIAEGYSVSREKKESFPLTVTSAQKNPTAFYLCASSMGTAANYGYTFGSGTRLTVV.

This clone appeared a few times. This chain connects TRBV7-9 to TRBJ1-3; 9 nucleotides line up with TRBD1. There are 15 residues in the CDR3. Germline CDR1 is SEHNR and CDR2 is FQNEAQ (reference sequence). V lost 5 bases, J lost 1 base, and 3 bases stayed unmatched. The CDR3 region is CASSPGTGSGNTIYF. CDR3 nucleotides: TGTGCCAGCAGCCCAGGGACAGGGTCTGGAAACACCATATATTTT. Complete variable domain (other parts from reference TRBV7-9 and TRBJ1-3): DTGVSQNPRHKITKRGQNVTFRCDPISEHNRLYWYRQTLGQGPEFLTYFQNEAQLEKSRLLSDRFSAERPKGSFSTLEIQRTEQGDSAMYLCASSPGTGSGNTIYFGEGSWLTVV.

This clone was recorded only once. CDR3 region: CASSWTGSGGYTF. As DNA, the CDR3 is TGCGCCAGCAGCTGGACCGGGTCGGGAGGCTACACCTTC. The chain combines TRBV5-1 with TRBJ1-2; D gene uncertain. The length of the CDR3 is 13 residues. The V end lost 3 bases, the J end lost 8 bases, and 14 bases lay between the germline ends. Looked up from germline, CDR1 is SGHRS and CDR2 is YFSETQ.

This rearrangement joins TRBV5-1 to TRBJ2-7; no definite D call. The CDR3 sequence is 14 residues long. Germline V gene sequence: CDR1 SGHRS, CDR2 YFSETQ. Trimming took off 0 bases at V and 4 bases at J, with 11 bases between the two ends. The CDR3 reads CASSLAGRDYEQYF. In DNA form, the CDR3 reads TGCGCCAGCAGCTTGGCCGGTAGGGATTACGAGCAGTACTTC.

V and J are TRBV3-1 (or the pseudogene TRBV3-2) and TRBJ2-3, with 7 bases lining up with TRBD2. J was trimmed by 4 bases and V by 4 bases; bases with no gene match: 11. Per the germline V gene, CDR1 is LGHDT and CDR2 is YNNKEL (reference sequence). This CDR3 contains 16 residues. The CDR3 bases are TGTGCCAGCAGCCCGAGGGCGACTCGGGGGGCAGATACGCAGTATTTT. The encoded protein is CASSPRATRGADTQYF.